The 9 T cell receptor beta chains in this list originate from one sample, sequenced in a study of T-cell reconstitution after alpha-beta-depleted transplantation in children. Preparation of the TCRbeta library was carried out with unique molecular identifiers. MiXCR, run by TCRdb on the PCR reads, gives a single entry per CDR3 protein. The sample records some 830,000 distinct CDR3 sequences, 16% being singletons. The material sequenced was PBMCs, mostly from graft donor cells, taken 360 days after TCRalphabeta/CD19-depleted stem cell transplant. The receptors derive from a male patient aged 10-17 years who had a stem cell transplant for acute lymphoblastic leukemia, so the T cells may come from the graft donor.

This clonotype was picked up a small number of times. The chain joins TRBV4-1 to TRBJ2-1; TRBD1 agrees at 9 bases. This CDR3 comprises 16 residues. In germline, CDR1 is MGHRA, CDR2 YSYEKL. J was trimmed by 10 bases and V by 0 bases; bases with no gene match: 10. DNA of the CDR3: TGCGCCAGCAGCCAAGATCATACCGGGACAGGGAAAGAGCAGTTCTTC. It specifies CASSQDHTGTGKEQFF.

This clonotype was seen just once. The rearrangement joins TRBV2 to TRBJ1-2; 9 bases line up with TRBD1. V lost 4 bases, J lost 7 bases, and 10 bases stayed unmatched. The CDR3 covers 15 residues. Looked up from germline, CDR1 is SNHLY and CDR2 is FYNNEI. The CDR3 sequence is CASSVRTGVPLGYTF. DNA for the CDR3: TGTGCCAGCAGTGTAAGGACAGGGGTTCCTCTTGGCTACACCTTC.

This clonotype was seen only a few times. This chain joins TRBV7-9 and TRBJ2-5; D is ambiguous. V gave up 4 bases and J gave up 1 base, with 13 bases separating them. Per germline, CDR1 SEHNR and CDR2 FQNEAQ (reference sequence). This CDR3 comprises 15 residues. The CDR3 loop is CASSSVPAAQETQYF. CDR3 nucleotide sequence: TGTGCCAGCAGCTCGGTACCGGCAGCCCAAGAGACCCAGTACTTC.

This clonotype was observed a handful of times. V gene TRBV15 combines with J gene TRBJ2-5; D may match TRBD1 or TRBD2 (5 bases each). The germline gives CDR1 LNHNV, CDR2 YYDKDF (reference sequence). The V and J ends lost 3 bases and 1 base respectively, with 15 bases between them. The CDR3 consists of 16 residues. This chain's CDR3 is CATSSQLPGPQETQYF. The CDR3 coding sequence is TGTGCCACCAGCAGTCAATTGCCGGGGCCCCAAGAGACCCAGTACTTC.

This clonotype was counted between two and nine times. This sequence joins TRBV15 and TRBJ2-4, with D tentatively TRBD1 or TRBD2 (6 bases each). Germline loops: CDR1 LNHNV, CDR2 YYDKDF (reference sequence). The V end was cut by 5 bases, the J end by 0 bases, with 14 bases between. There are 16 residues in the CDR3. The CDR3 spells CATSGGGGLAKNIQYF. The CDR3 DNA follows: TGTGCCACCAGCGGCGGAGGGGGTTTAGCCAAAAACATTCAGTACTTC.

The rearrangement links TRBV12-3 or TRBV12-4 to TRBJ1-2; D uncertain. With 3 bases removed from V and 7 bases from J, the gap between germline ends came to 12 bases. The CDR3 totals 13 residues. CDR3 nucleotide sequence: TGTGCCAGCAGTTTCGGAACCTGGGTTGGCTACACCTTC. Amino acid sequence: CASSFGTWVGYTF.

The V call is TRBV6-1, the J call TRBJ1-4, with unresolved D. Trimming stripped 6 bases from V and 4 bases from J, with 18 bases between. CDR3 length equals 16 residues. Germline-derived CDR1 and CDR2 are MNHNS and SASEGT. Written as DNA, the CDR3 is TGTGCCAGCAGCTCCCCCGAGGGCCGGATTAATGAAAAACTGTTTTTT. Its translation is CASSSPEGRINEKLFF.

The chain recombines TRBV25-1 with TRBJ2-2; 7 nucleotides match TRBD2. Germline assignment: CDR1 MGHDK and CDR2 SYGVNS. This CDR3 comprises 16 residues. V was clipped by 3 bases and J by 5 bases; unmatched bases: 9. The CDR3 region has the DNA TGTGCCAGCAGTGATTTCGGGCAGGGAGGGACCGGGGAGCTGTTTTTT. Its translation: CASSDFGQGGTGELFF.

V usage is TRBV29-1 and J usage is TRBJ2-7, with 11 bases aligning to TRBD1. Trimming at V came to 6 bases and at J to 2 bases, leaving 12 bases not matched to a gene. The germline CDR1 and CDR2 sequences are SQVTM and ANQGSEA. The CDR3 covers 16 residues. The CDR3 coding sequence is TGCAGCGTCATACCGGGACAGGGGGAAGCGGCCTACGAGCAGTACTTC. It encodes CSVIPGQGEAAYEQYF.